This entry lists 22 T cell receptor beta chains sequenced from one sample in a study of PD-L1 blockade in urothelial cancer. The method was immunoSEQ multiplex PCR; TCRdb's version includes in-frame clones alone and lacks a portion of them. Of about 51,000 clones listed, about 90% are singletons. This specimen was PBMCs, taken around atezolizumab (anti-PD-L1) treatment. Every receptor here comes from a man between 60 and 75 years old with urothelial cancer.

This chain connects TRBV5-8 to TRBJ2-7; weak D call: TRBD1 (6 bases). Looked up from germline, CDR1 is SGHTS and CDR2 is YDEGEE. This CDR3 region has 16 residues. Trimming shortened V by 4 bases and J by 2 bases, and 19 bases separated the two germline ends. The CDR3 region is CASSTDRIISTYEQYF. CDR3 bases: TGTGCCAGCAGCACGGACAGAATAATCTCCACCTACGAGCAGTACTTC.

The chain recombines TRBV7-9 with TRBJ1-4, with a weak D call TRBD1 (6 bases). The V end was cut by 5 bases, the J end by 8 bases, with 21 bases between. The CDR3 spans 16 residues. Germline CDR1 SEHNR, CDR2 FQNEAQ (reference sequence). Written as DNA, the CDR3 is TGTGCCAGCAGCCCCTTAGAGAAATCGGGGGGCGAAAAACTGTTTTTT. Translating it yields CASSPLEKSGGEKLFF.

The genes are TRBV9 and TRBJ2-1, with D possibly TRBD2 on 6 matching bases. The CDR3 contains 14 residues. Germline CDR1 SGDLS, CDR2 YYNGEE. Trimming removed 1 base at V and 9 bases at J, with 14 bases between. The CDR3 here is CASSVRGGIGEQFF. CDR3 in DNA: TGTGCCAGCAGCGTACGGGGCGGGATAGGTGAGCAGTTCTTC. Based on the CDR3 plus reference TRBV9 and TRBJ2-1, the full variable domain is DSGVTQTPKHLITATGQRVTLRCSPRSGDLSVYWYQQSLDQGLQFLIQYYNGEERAKGNILERFSAQQFPDLHSELNLSSLELGDSALYFCASSVRGGIGEQFFGPGTRLTVL.

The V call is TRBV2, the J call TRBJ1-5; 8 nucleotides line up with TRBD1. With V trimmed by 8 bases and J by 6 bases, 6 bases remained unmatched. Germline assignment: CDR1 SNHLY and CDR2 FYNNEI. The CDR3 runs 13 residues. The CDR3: CASGDRGTQPQHF. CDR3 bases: TGTGCCAGCGGAGACAGGGGCACTCAGCCCCAGCATTTT. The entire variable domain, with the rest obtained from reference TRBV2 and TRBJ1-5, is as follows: EPEVTQTPSHQVTQMGQEVILRCVPISNHLYFYWYRQILGQKVEFLVSFYNNEISEKSEIFDDQFSVERPDGSNFTLKIRSTKLEDSAMYFCASGDRGTQPQHFGDGTRLSIL.

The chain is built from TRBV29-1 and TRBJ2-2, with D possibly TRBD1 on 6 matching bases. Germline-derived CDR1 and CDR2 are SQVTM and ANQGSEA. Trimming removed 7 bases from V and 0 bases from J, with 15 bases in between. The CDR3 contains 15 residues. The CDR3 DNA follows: TGCAGCGGTAAACAGGGCCTATCGAACACCGGGGAGCTGTTTTTT. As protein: CSGKQGLSNTGELFF.

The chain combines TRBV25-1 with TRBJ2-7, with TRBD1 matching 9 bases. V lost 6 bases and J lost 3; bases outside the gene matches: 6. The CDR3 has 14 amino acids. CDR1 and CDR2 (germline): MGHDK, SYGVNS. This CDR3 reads CASREGQGRYEQYF. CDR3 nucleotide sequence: TGTGCCAGCAGAGAGGGACAGGGACGCTACGAGCAGTACTTC.

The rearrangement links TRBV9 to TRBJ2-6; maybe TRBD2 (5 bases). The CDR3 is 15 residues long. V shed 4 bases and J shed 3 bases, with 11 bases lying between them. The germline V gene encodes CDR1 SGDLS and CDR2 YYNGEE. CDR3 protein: CASSLEGSGANVLTF. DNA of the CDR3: TGTGCCAGCAGCCTCGAGGGTAGTGGGGCCAACGTCCTGACTTTC.

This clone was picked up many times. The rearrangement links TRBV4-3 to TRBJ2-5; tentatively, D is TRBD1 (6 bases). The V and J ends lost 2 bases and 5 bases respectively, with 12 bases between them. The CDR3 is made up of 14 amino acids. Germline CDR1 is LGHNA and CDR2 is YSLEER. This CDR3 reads CASSQSDRRETQYF. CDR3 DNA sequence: TGCGCCAGCAGCCAATCGGACAGAAGGGAGACCCAGTACTTC.

The CDR3: CASSYVRFMGTGKAFF. CDR3 sequence (DNA): TGTGCCAGCAGTTACGTTCGATTTATGGGGACAGGGAAGGCTTTCTTT. The genes are TRBV6-5 and TRBJ1-1; 9 nucleotides align to TRBD1. This CDR3 spans 16 amino acids. With 2 bases clipped from V and 11 bases from J, the junction kept 15 bases outside the gene matches. The germline V gene has CDR1 MNHEY and CDR2 SVGAGI.

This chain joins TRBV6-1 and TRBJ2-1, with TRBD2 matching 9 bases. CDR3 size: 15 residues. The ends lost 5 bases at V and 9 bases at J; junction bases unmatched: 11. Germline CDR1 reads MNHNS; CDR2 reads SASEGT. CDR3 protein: CASSSGGPGRGEQFF. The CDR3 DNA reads TGTGCCAGCAGTAGCGGGGGGCCGGGCCGGGGTGAGCAGTTCTTC.

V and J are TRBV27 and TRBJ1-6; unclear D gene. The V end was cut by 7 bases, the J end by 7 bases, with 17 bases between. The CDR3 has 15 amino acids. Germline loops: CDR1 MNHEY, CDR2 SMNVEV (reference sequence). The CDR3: CASNPRSSSNSPLHF. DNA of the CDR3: TGTGCCAGCAATCCGCGGTCGTCTTCAAATTCACCCCTCCACTTT.

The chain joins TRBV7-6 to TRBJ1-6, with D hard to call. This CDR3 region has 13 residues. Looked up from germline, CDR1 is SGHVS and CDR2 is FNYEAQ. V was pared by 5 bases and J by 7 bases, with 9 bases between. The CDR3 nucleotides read TGTGCCAGCAGCCAAACTCGGAATTCACCCCTCCACTTT. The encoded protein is CASSQTRNSPLHF. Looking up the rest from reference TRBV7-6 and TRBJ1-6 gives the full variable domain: GAGVSQSPRYKVTKRGQDVALRCDPISGHVSLYWYRQALGQGPEFLTYFNYEAQQDKSGLPNDRFSAERPEGSISTLTIQRTEQRDSAMYRCASSQTRNSPLHFGNGTRLTVT.

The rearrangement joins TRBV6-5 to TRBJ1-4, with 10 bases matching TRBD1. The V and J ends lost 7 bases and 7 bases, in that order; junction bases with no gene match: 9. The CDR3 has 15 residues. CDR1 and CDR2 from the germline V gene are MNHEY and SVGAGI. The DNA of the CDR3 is TGTGCCAGCACCCCAGGGACAGGGGCGGGTGAAAAACTGTTTTTT. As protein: CASTPGTGAGEKLFF.

The CDR3 reads CASSLVGRYTGELFF. CDR3 nucleotide sequence: TGTGCCAGCAGCTTGGTGGGGAGGTACACCGGGGAGCTGTTTTTT. The chain carries TRBV5-4 and TRBJ2-2; D is possibly TRBD2 (6 bases). Germline V gives CDR1 SGHNT, CDR2 YYREEE (reference sequence). With 0 bases removed from V and 3 bases from J, the gap between germline ends came to 9 bases. The CDR3 totals 15 residues.

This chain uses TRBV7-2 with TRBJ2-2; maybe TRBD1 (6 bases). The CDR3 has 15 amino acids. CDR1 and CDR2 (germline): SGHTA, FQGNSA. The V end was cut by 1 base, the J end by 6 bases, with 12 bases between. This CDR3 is CASSLGGGSAGELFF. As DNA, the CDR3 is TGTGCCAGCAGCTTAGGTGGGGGCTCGGCCGGGGAGCTGTTTTTT.

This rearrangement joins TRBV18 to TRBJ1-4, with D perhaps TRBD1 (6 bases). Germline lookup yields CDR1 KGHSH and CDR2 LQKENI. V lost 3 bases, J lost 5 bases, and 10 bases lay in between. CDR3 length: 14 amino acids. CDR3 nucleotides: TGTGCCAGCTCACCTGGACAGCCGAATGAAAAACTGTTTTTT. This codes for CASSPGQPNEKLFF. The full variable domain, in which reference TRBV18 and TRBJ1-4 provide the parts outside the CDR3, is NAGVMQNPRHLVRRRGQEARLRCSPMKGHSHVYWYRQLPEEGLKFMVYLQKENIIDESGMPKERFSAEFPKEGPSILRIQQVVRGDSAAYFCASSPGQPNEKLFFGSGTQLSVL.

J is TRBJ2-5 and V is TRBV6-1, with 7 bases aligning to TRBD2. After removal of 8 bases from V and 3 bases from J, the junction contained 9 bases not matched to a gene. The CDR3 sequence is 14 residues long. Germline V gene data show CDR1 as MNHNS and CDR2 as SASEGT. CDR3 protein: CASRDRGREETQYF. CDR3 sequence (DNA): TGTGCCAGCCGAGACCGGGGGAGGGAAGAGACCCAGTACTTC.

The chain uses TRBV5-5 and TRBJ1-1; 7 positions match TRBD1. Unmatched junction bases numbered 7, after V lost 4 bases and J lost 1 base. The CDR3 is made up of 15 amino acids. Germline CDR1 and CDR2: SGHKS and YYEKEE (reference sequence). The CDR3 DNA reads TGTGCCAGCAGCGCCAGGGGGTCTCGGAACACTGAAGCTTTCTTT. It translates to CASSARGSRNTEAFF.

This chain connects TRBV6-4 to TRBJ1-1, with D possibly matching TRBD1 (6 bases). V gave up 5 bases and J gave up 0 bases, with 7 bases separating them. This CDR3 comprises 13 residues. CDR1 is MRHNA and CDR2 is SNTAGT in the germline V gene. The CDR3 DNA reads TGTGCCAGCAGTCGGACAGTGAACACTGAAGCTTTCTTT. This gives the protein CASSRTVNTEAFF.

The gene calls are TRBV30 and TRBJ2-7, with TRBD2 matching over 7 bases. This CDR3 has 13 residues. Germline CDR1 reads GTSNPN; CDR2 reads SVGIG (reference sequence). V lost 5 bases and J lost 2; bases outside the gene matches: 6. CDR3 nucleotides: TGTGCCTGGGCTGGGACTATTCCCTACGAGCAGTACTTC. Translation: CAWAGTIPYEQYF.

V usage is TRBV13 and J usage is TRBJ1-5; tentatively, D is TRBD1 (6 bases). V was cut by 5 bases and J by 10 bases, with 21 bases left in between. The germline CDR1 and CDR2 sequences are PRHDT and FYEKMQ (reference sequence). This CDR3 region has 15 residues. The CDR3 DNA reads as TGTGCCAGCAGCAGGGGGGGGGACTACCGAACCCCCCAGCATTTT. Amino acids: CASSRGGDYRTPQHF. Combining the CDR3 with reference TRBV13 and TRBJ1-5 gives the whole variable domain AAGVIQSPRHLIKEKRETATLKCYPIPRHDTVYWYQQGPGQDPQFLISFYEKMQSDKGSIPDRFSAQQFSDYHSELNMSSLELGDSALYFCASSRGGDYRTPQHFGDGTRLSIL.

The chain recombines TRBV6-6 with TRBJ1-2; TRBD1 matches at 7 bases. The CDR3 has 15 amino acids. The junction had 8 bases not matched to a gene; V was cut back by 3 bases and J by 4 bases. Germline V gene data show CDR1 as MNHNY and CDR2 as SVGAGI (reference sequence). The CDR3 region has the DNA TGTGCCAGCAGTTATTACTCAACAGGGGCCTATGGCTACACCTTC. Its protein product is CASSYYSTGAYGYTF.